What follows describes a single T cell receptor (beta chain). The antigen is unknown. The read ends 3 residues early relative to the CDR3; the germline J gene fills the gap. These data come from a study of T cells in women clearing cervical HPV infection. At the level of the study: Cases were women with histologically confirmed HPV16-related CIN3 or worse, including 2 invasive cancers.

Cervical HPV DNA detected by MY09/MY11 PCR, typed by dot-blot. The CDR3 runs 14 residues. V lost 1 base to trimming and J lost 5 bases, with 9 bases between them. Germline V gives CDR1 SGHTA, CDR2 FQGNSA. Some clones are missing from TCRdb's copy, which holds only in-frame ones; the method was immunoSEQ multiplex PCR. Its table records approximately 33,000 clones. Study results and limitations: CIN3+ cases had significantly higher TCR repertoire richness than controls, but evenness did not differ. TRBV6-7 relative abundance averaged roughly 0.099% in cases and 0.15% to 0.2% in controls.

Sequencing was done on a sample of blood buffy coat. The origin of this receptor is a woman between 18 and 70 years old with a cervical HPV16 infection that either progressed to CIN3+ or cleared (not recorded which). The V and J genes are TRBV7-2 and TRBJ2-1, with D possibly matching TRBD1 (6 bases). The CDR3 bases that were read are TGTGCCAGCAGCTTAGGACAGGCTAACAATGAG. Its translation is CASSLGQANNE. The CDR3, in full, reads CASSLGQANNEQFF.